These 30 T cell receptor beta chains originate from one sample sequenced in a study of blood T cell repertoires in COVID-19. TCRdb's table, derived via immunoSEQ multiplex PCR, lists solely in-frame clones and lacks some. The sample lists roughly 54,000 clones; more than 85% were seen once. Material for sequencing was peripheral blood. The receptors here all came from a man aged 50-59 years with acute or convalescent COVID-19.

The rearrangement joins TRBV19 to TRBJ2-7; D is undetermined. CDR3 size: 14 residues. Trimming shortened V by 4 bases and J by 5 bases, and 15 bases separated the two germline ends. Germline V gives CDR1 LNHDA, CDR2 SQIVND (reference sequence). For the CDR3, the DNA is TGTGCCAGTAGTAGAGGTGGATTCGAAAACGAGCAGTACTTC. Translation gives CASSRGGFENEQYF.

This chain connects TRBV20-1 to TRBJ1-4; no reliable D call. This CDR3 is 15 amino acids long. The germline gives CDR1 DFQATT, CDR2 SNEGSKA (reference sequence). V was cut by 3 bases and J by 6 bases, with 17 bases left in between. The CDR3 DNA follows: TGCAGTGCTAGTTCGGCCAGCGTTTCCGATGAAAAACTGTTTTTT. This gives the protein CSASSASVSDEKLFF.

This clone was counted a single time. V is TRBV13 and J is TRBJ1-1; unclear D gene. The V end lost 2 bases, the J end lost 6 bases, and 7 bases lay between the germline ends. Germline loops: CDR1 PRHDT, CDR2 FYEKMQ (reference sequence). This CDR3 spans 12 amino acids. The CDR3 is CASSLSLSEAFF. CDR3 nucleotides: TGTGCCAGCAGCTTATCCCTTTCTGAAGCTTTCTTT.

This chain links TRBV4-3 with TRBJ2-7; no clear D gene. The germline V gene has CDR1 LGHNA and CDR2 YSLEER. This CDR3 comprises 13 residues. Trimming pared 0 bases from V and 1 base from J, leaving 4 bases between. In DNA form, the CDR3 reads TGCGCCAGCAGCCAAGATACATCCTACGAGCAGTACTTC. It specifies CASSQDTSYEQYF.

The chain is built from TRBV6-6 and TRBJ1-1; D is uncertain. The CDR3 covers 12 residues. Germline V gives CDR1 MNHNY, CDR2 SVGAGI (reference sequence). V shed 6 bases and J shed 0 bases, with 5 bases lying between them. Here the CDR3 reads CASRRLNTEAFF. As DNA, the CDR3 is TGTGCCAGCAGACGGTTGAACACTGAAGCTTTCTTT.

This chain uses TRBV10-3 with TRBJ2-7, with 11 bases lining up with TRBD1. CDR3 length equals 16 residues. V trimming: 7 bases; J trimming: 0 bases; junction bases outside the gene matches: 8. Germline V CDR1 and CDR2: ENHRY, SYGVKD. This CDR3 reads CAIKPGQGVSSYEQYF. In DNA, the CDR3 is TGTGCCATCAAACCGGGACAGGGGGTCAGCTCCTACGAGCAGTACTTC.

This sequence joins TRBV9 and TRBJ2-5; 9 bases are shared with TRBD2. With V trimmed by 0 bases and J by 2 bases, 8 bases remained unmatched. The CDR3 loop spans 17 amino acids. The germline V gene has CDR1 SGDLS and CDR2 YYNGEE. The CDR3 sequence is CASSVALTSGSQETQYF. CDR3 sequence (DNA): TGTGCCAGCAGCGTAGCTCTGACTAGCGGAAGTCAAGAGACCCAGTACTTC. Full variable domain (missing parts from reference TRBV9 and TRBJ2-5): DSGVTQTPKHLITATGQRVTLRCSPRSGDLSVYWYQQSLDQGLQFLIQYYNGEERAKGNILERFSAQQFPDLHSELNLSSLELGDSALYFCASSVALTSGSQETQYFGPGTRLLVL.

The chain carries TRBV5-1 and TRBJ1-1; weak D call: TRBD1 (6 bases). The CDR3 sequence is 15 residues long. Germline CDR1 is SGHRS and CDR2 is YFSETQ. The V end lost 3 bases, the J end lost 0 bases, and 12 bases lay between the germline ends. The DNA for the CDR3 is TGCGCCAGCAGCTCCGGGACAAAGGTGAACACTGAAGCTTTCTTT. It yields the protein CASSSGTKVNTEAFF.

The chain joins TRBV12-5 to TRBJ2-1; maybe TRBD2 (5 bases). Between the trimmed V and J ends, which lost 6 bases and 8 bases, there was a span of 20 bases. Germline-derived CDR1 and CDR2 are LGHNT and FRNRAP. This CDR3 spans 15 amino acids. The CDR3 sequence: CASGLTGLSGYEQFF. The CDR3 DNA reads as TGTGCTAGTGGCTTGACCGGGCTATCGGGGTATGAGCAGTTCTTC.

The chain combines TRBV19 with TRBJ2-1; TRBD2 aligns across 12 bases. The length of the CDR3 is 18 residues. The V gene's germline CDR1 is LNHDA and CDR2 SQIVND (reference sequence). The trim removed 5 bases at V and 2 bases at J, leaving 10 bases unmatched. CDR3 in DNA: TGTGCCAGTAGTTTGGGTCTAGCGGGAGGGCCGACCTACAATGAGCAGTTCTTC. This codes for CASSLGLAGGPTYNEQFF.

The rearrangement joins TRBV3-1 (or the pseudogene TRBV3-2) to TRBJ1-2, with TRBD1 identical over 12 bases. The V and J ends lost 4 bases and 5 bases, in that order; junction bases with no gene match: 5. The CDR3 runs to 15 residues. The V gene's germline CDR1 is LGHDT and CDR2 YNNKEL (reference sequence). The chain's CDR3 is CASSPGGQGAYGYTF. CDR3 coding DNA: TGTGCCAGCAGCCCCGGGGGACAGGGGGCGTATGGCTACACCTTC.

DNA of the CDR3: TGCGCCAGCATCGGGGGACTAGCGGGAGGAGTATCGAATGAGCAGTTCTTC. Translation gives CASIGGLAGGVSNEQFF. V is TRBV5-1 and J is TRBJ2-1; 15 bases line up with TRBD2. J lost 7 bases, V lost 6 bases, and 11 bases had no gene match. The CDR3 consists of 17 residues. The germline gives CDR1 SGHRS, CDR2 YFSETQ.

The chain uses TRBV5-4 and TRBJ2-1; D might be TRBD2 (7 bases). With 4 bases removed from V and 3 bases from J, the gap between germline ends came to 11 bases. CDR1 is SGHNT and CDR2 is YYREEE in the germline V gene (reference sequence). The CDR3 totals 14 residues. The chain's CDR3 is CASSRGGSYNEQFF. The CDR3, as DNA: TGTGCCAGCAGCAGGGGGGGTAGCTACAATGAGCAGTTCTTC. Drawing the rest from reference TRBV5-4 and TRBJ2-1, the complete variable domain is ETGVTQSPTHLIKTRGQQVTLRCSSQSGHNTVSWYQQALGQGPQFIFQYYREEENGRGNFPPRFSGLQFPNYSSELNVNALELDDSALYLCASSRGGSYNEQFFGPGTRLTVL.

V is TRBV19 and J is TRBJ1-3, with D unresolved. Trimming left V 6 bases short and J 4 bases short, with 13 bases between. This CDR3 spans 14 amino acids. Germline CDR1 LNHDA, CDR2 SQIVND (reference sequence). The CDR3 region has the DNA TGTGCCAGTAGGCCGTCAGGCCACGGAAACACCATATATTTT. This encodes CASRPSGHGNTIYF.

DNA for the CDR3: TGTGCCAGCAGTTTGACAGGGCCGCCCTACGAGCAGTACTTC. This sequence encodes CASSLTGPPYEQYF. The chain carries TRBV27 and TRBJ2-7, with 7 bases that match TRBD1. Trimming removed 3 bases from V and 2 bases from J; junction bases left unmatched: 4. The germline V gene encodes CDR1 MNHEY and CDR2 SMNVEV (reference sequence). The CDR3 totals 14 residues.

The chain uses TRBV20-1 and TRBJ1-4; D may be TRBD1 (6 bases). The CDR3 runs 13 residues. Germline V gives CDR1 DFQATT, CDR2 SNEGSKA (reference sequence). V lost 3 bases and J lost 7, with 12 bases in between. This CDR3 reads CSASGRGSEKLFF. The CDR3, as DNA: TGCAGTGCTAGTGGCAGGGGTAGTGAAAAACTGTTTTTT.

This chain joins TRBV29-1 and TRBJ2-7; D is possibly TRBD1 (5 bases). The CDR3 is made up of 14 amino acids. Trimming cost V 4 bases and J 6 bases, with 19 bases left between them. The germline gives CDR1 SQVTM, CDR2 ANQGSEA. The DNA for the CDR3 is TGCAGCGTTGGGGGCCCGGGCGTAGGGGTCGAGCAGTACTTC. It is translated as CSVGGPGVGVEQYF.

The chain carries TRBV9 and TRBJ2-7; 12 bases align to TRBD2. The germline V gene has CDR1 SGDLS and CDR2 YYNGEE. This CDR3 spans 15 amino acids. V lost 0 bases to trimming and J lost 4 bases; unmatched junction nucleotides: 2. The CDR3 spells CASSVGGTSGYEQYF. In DNA, the CDR3 is TGTGCCAGCAGCGTAGGTGGGACTAGCGGGTACGAGCAGTACTTC.

The V and J genes are TRBV5-1 and TRBJ1-5; D is undetermined. The ends were cut back, 0 bases at V and 1 base at J, with 8 bases in the middle. CDR3 length equals 15 residues. CDR1 and CDR2 (germline): SGHRS, YFSETQ. This chain's CDR3 is CASSLDSSSNQPQHF. DNA of the CDR3: TGCGCCAGCAGCTTGGACAGCTCCAGCAATCAGCCCCAGCATTTT.

The chain uses TRBV18 and TRBJ2-7, with TRBD1 identical over 10 bases. This CDR3 spans 13 amino acids. J lost 7 bases, V lost 4 bases, and 4 bases had no gene match. CDR1 is KGHSH and CDR2 is LQKENI in the germline V gene. The CDR3 region is CASSLGQGEEQYF. CDR3 coding DNA: TGTGCCAGCTCACTAGGACAGGGGGAAGAGCAGTACTTC.

The V and J genes are TRBV19 and TRBJ1-1, with D perhaps matching TRBD1 (6 bases). In germline, CDR1 is LNHDA, CDR2 SQIVND (reference sequence). V shed 7 bases and J shed 1 base, with 13 bases lying between them. The CDR3 is made up of 14 amino acids. CDR3 sequence (DNA): TGTGCCAGTACCCCGGCGGGGGCGAACACTGAAGCTTTCTTT. Its protein product is CASTPAGANTEAFF.

This chain uses TRBV7-2 with TRBJ2-7, with 16 bases identical to TRBD2. This CDR3 region has 18 residues. Germline values: CDR1 SGHTA, CDR2 FQGNSA. V shed 5 bases and J 0 bases; nucleotides not matched to a gene: 7. The CDR3 here is CASSPPGLAGGSSYEQYF. The CDR3 coding sequence is TGTGCCAGCAGCCCCCCGGGACTAGCGGGAGGGAGCTCCTACGAGCAGTACTTC.

This clone appeared once. This chain connects TRBV9 to TRBJ2-1; TRBD1 agrees at 9 bases. The V gene end was trimmed by 8 bases and the J gene end by 7 bases; junction bases not matched to a gene: 10. The CDR3 extends over 14 amino acids. CDR1 is SGDLS and CDR2 is YYNGEE in the germline V gene. CDR3 protein: CASTRDRESNEQFF. DNA for the CDR3: TGTGCCAGTACCCGGGACAGGGAGTCTAATGAGCAGTTCTTC.

The chain links TRBV19 to TRBJ1-1, with TRBD1 matching over 10 bases. Germline assignment: CDR1 LNHDA and CDR2 SQIVND (reference sequence). The V segment lost 2 bases and the J segment 6 bases; nucleotides outside the gene matches: 9. The CDR3 consists of 16 residues. CDR3 sequence: CASSIRRQGASAEAFF. CDR3 DNA: TGTGCCAGTAGTATAAGGCGACAGGGGGCTTCGGCTGAAGCTTTCTTT.

This clone was detected only once. The genes are TRBV19 and TRBJ1-5, with D maybe TRBD1 (6 bases). The V and J ends lost 3 bases and 7 bases respectively, with 16 bases between them. The CDR3 spans 15 residues. Germline loops: CDR1 LNHDA, CDR2 SQIVND (reference sequence). CDR3 DNA: TGTGCCAGTAGTATCTTAGGAACAGGGAACCAGCCCCAGCATTTT. It codes for CASSILGTGNQPQHF.

This chain connects TRBV7-6 to TRBJ2-3; tentatively, D is TRBD2 (5 bases). The ends were cut back, 1 base at V and 0 bases at J, with 14 bases in the middle. The germline gives CDR1 SGHVS, CDR2 FNYEAQ. There are 17 residues in the CDR3. The CDR3 sequence: CASSLGGGRASTDTQYF. The CDR3 DNA follows: TGTGCCAGCAGCTTAGGAGGTGGGAGAGCTAGCACAGATACGCAGTATTTT. Variable domain in full (rest from reference TRBV7-6 and TRBJ2-3): GAGVSQSPRYKVTKRGQDVALRCDPISGHVSLYWYRQALGQGPEFLTYFNYEAQQDKSGLPNDRFSAERPEGSISTLTIQRTEQRDSAMYRCASSLGGGRASTDTQYFGPGTRLTVL.

The chain recombines TRBV7-6 with TRBJ2-1, with 11 bases identical to TRBD2. This CDR3 spans 17 amino acids. CDR1 SGHVS and CDR2 FNYEAQ come from the germline V gene. With 2 bases clipped from V and 7 bases from J, the junction kept 10 bases outside the gene matches. The CDR3 nucleotides read TGTGCCAGCAGCTTAAGGTCCCCGGGACTAGCGGTTAATGAGCAGTTCTTC. This encodes CASSLRSPGLAVNEQFF.

In this sample, this clone turned up once. The chain has TRBV6-5 and TRBJ1-2; 8 bases are a match to TRBD1. V was pared by 5 bases and J by 7 bases, with 9 bases of the junction left unmatched. Germline CDR1 reads MNHEY; CDR2 reads SVGAGI. The CDR3 sequence is 14 residues long. The CDR3 spells CASSRTGRISGYTF. CDR3 in DNA: TGTGCCAGCAGTCGGACAGGGAGGATTTCTGGCTACACCTTC.

V usage is TRBV4-1 and J usage is TRBJ2-3; possible D gene TRBD2, 7 bases. Germline V gives CDR1 MGHRA, CDR2 YSYEKL. CDR3 length: 16 residues. Trimming left V 2 bases short and J 1 base short, with 13 bases between. The CDR3 bases are TGCGCCAGCAGCCAACTAGCGGAGGGGGGCACAGATACGCAGTATTTT. Protein product: CASSQLAEGGTDTQYF.

This chain uses TRBV2 with TRBJ1-3; D uncertain. Germline CDR1 is SNHLY and CDR2 is FYNNEI. V lost 5 bases and J lost 4, with 6 bases in between. This CDR3 has 12 amino acids. The CDR3 bases are TGTGCCAGCAGTTCAGAAGGAAACACCATATATTTT. Translation gives CASSSEGNTIYF.